A selection of T cell receptor beta chains follows, all from one sample in a study of blood T cell repertoires in COVID-19. The assay was immunoSEQ multiplex PCR, and TCRdb's table has in-frame clones only and misses some. The data show 97,000 or so clones, with 90% seen just once and less than 2% held by the top ten. Sequencing was performed on peripheral blood. Source of these receptors: a man aged 55 to 69 with acute or convalescent COVID-19. CDR3s include the opening cysteine and the closing phenylalanine or tryptophan. Clone size is shown for a subset of rows, as once, few, many or a class of expanded clone.

. TRBV2 CASSDGQGETQYF
. TRBV5-1 CASSLHGGVKTEAFF
. TRBV5-6 CASSSGQPNTEAFF
. TRBV5-1 CASSLEARSNYGYTF
. TRBV6-1 CASSEGAGATGYTF
once TRBV18 CASSPGEGKRSGANVLTF
. TRBV11-2 CASSLPGGITEAFF
. TRBV25-1 CASSQASSYEQYF
. TRBV2 CASSEWAGPGNTIYF
once TRBV5-4 CASSSGGEAGANVLTF
. TRBV5-6 CASSSINRGAGELFF
. TRBV28 CASFPGYYSGNTIYF
. TRBV30 CAWEPGQGPYEQYF
. TRBV11-2 CASSPRQGAGTGELFF
once TRBV18 CASSPPSTANTGELFF
. TRBV11-1 CASRRFKQLEKLFF
. TRBV5-1 CASSEQGGNQPQHF
. TRBV9 CASSVGRGNTEAFF
. TRBV2 CATKGAGGVQETQYF
. TRBV24-1 CATSDSGTSGVEQFF
. TRBV18 CASSPERGQPQHF
once TRBV30 CAWSPGQATNQPQHF
. TRBV12-3/TRBV12-4 CASSSQGTEAFF
once TRBV5-1 CASSLRPQDRQFNTEAFF